This T cell receptor (beta chain) is drawn from a study of blood T cell repertoires in COVID-19. Study-level background: In each case, the material was cDNA or gDNA derived from T cells, B-cell-depleted T cells, or PBMCs.

This clone was detected only a few times. The CDR3 runs 16 residues. Trimming removed 0 bases at V and 7 bases at J, with 19 bases between. The germline V gene encodes CDR1 WSHSY and CDR2 SAAADI. Study processing details: Estimation of nucleated cell counts was performed using reference gene primer amplification. Sequencing was performed with immunoSEQ multiplex PCR; in TCRdb, only in-frame clones are kept and a portion is missing. V, J and clone size were drawn from that table, and D and trimming were deduced from the DNA. This sample has 100,000 to 150,000 clones, with roughly 83% found just once. Sequencing was done on a sample of peripheral blood. The sequence was obtained from a human donor in a cohort sampled during active COVID-19. The chain uses TRBV10-2 and TRBJ2-7; maybe TRBD1 (5 bases). The CDR3 reads CASSESPPLAGREQYF. CDR3 sequence (DNA): TGCGCCAGCAGTGAGTCGCCCCCTCTGGCAGGGCGAGAGCAGTACTTC.